One sample yielded the 26 T cell receptor beta chains listed below, sequenced in a study of blood T cell repertoires in COVID-19. Here immunoSEQ multiplex PCR was the method, and the copy in TCRdb shows in-frame clones only, minus some. Among around 200,000 clones listed, about 80% were seen once. Sequencing was done on a sample of peripheral blood. These receptors were obtained from a human donor in a cohort sampled during active COVID-19.

The chain has TRBV5-1 and TRBJ2-6, with D uncertain. CDR3 length equals 15 residues. V was shortened by 4 bases and J by 0 bases, with 8 bases between the two germline ends. Germline assignment: CDR1 SGHRS and CDR2 YFSETQ. The CDR3 loop reads CASSNSPSGANVLTF. CDR3 DNA: TGCGCCAGCAGCAACTCACCCTCTGGGGCCAACGTCCTGACTTTC.

Note on this clone: The junction does not match germline at one end; this may be a read error. The gene calls are TRBV18 and TRBJ2-5; the match to TRBD1 covers 10 bases. The CDR3 runs to 15 residues. CDR1 and CDR2 from the germline V gene are KGHSH and LQKENI. The CDR3 region is CASSAPGTGDETQYF. Here the CDR3 DNA reads TGTGCCAGCTCAGCACCCGGGACAGGGGACGAGACCCAGTACTTC.

The rearrangement joins TRBV6-1 to TRBJ1-5, with D perhaps TRBD1 (6 bases). Germline CDR1 MNHNS, CDR2 SASEGT. This CDR3 has 16 residues. V lost 2 bases, J lost 0 bases, and 11 bases lay in between. As DNA, the CDR3 is TGTGCCAGCAGTGAAAGGTCAGGGGTTAGCAATCAGCCCCAGCATTTT. Translated: CASSERSGVSNQPQHF.

The rearrangement links TRBV7-2 to TRBJ1-5; D is uncertain. The CDR3 spans 13 residues. V shed 2 bases and J shed 7 bases, with 9 bases lying between them. CDR1 is SGHTA and CDR2 is FQGNSA in the germline V gene. CDR3 loop: CASSLTGNQPQHF. In DNA form, the CDR3 reads TGTGCCAGCAGCTTAACGGGGAACCAGCCCCAGCATTTT.

This clone came up once. The rearrangement links TRBV4-1 to TRBJ1-5, with D possibly matching TRBD1 (6 bases). The V end was cut by 1 base, the J end by 6 bases, with 13 bases between. Germline CDR1 is MGHRA and CDR2 is YSYEKL. CDR3 size: 15 residues. CDR3 loop: CASSQVTGKAQPQHF. The CDR3, as DNA: TGCGCCAGCAGCCAAGTCACAGGGAAGGCTCAGCCCCAGCATTTT.

This clone was recorded once. The CDR3, as DNA: TGTGCCAGCAGCTCGGGACAGGGGGCGCTCGATGAAAAACTGTTTTTT. Translated: CASSSGQGALDEKLFF. The rearrangement joins TRBV5-8 to TRBJ1-4, with 12 bases lining up with TRBD1. This CDR3 comprises 16 residues. J gave up 6 bases and V 3 bases, and 6 bases lay outside the gene matches. Germline loops: CDR1 SGHTS, CDR2 YDEGEE.

The chain has TRBV4-1 and TRBJ2-7; tentative D call: TRBD1 (6 bases). Germline CDR1 and CDR2: MGHRA and YSYEKL. The V end was cut by 0 bases, the J end by 1 base, with 10 bases between. This CDR3 comprises 15 residues. CDR3 bases: TGCGCCAGCAGCCAAGATGGGGGCGGATCCTACGAGCAGTACTTC. It codes for CASSQDGGGSYEQYF.

CDR3 coding DNA: TGCGCCAGCAGCTTGTGGGGGGATCAGCCCCAGCATTTT. Protein: CASSLWGDQPQHF. J is TRBJ1-5 and V is TRBV5-1; D might be TRBD1 (5 bases). V lost 1 base to trimming and J lost 5 bases, with 7 bases between them. Germline V gene lookup returns CDR1 SGHRS and CDR2 YFSETQ. The CDR3 has 13 residues.

V is TRBV6-5 and J is TRBJ2-7; 9 bases agree with TRBD1. With V trimmed by 6 bases and J by 1 base, 7 bases remained unmatched. The length of the CDR3 is 15 residues. Per germline, CDR1 MNHEY and CDR2 SVGAGI. As DNA, the CDR3 is TGTGCCAGCAGAGGCCCGGGACAGGGTTCCTACGAGCAGTACTTC. It yields the protein CASRGPGQGSYEQYF.

V usage is TRBV24-1 and J usage is TRBJ2-2, with TRBD1 identical over 9 bases. Germline V gene data show CDR1 as KGHDR and CDR2 as SFDVKD. With 4 bases clipped from V and 5 bases from J, the junction kept 7 bases outside the gene matches. This CDR3 comprises 16 residues. CDR3 loop: CATSDRDRGETGELFF. CDR3 sequence (DNA): TGTGCCACCAGTGACCGAGACAGGGGGGAAACCGGGGAGCTGTTTTTT.

The V call is TRBV13, the J call TRBJ2-4; D is possibly TRBD2 (6 bases). CDR1 is PRHDT, CDR2 FYEKMQ, per germline (reference sequence). V dropped 3 bases and J dropped 3 bases, with 9 bases sitting between them. The CDR3 loop spans 14 amino acids. CDR3 sequence (DNA): TGTGCCAGCAGCTTCGGGGGAGACAAAAACATTCAGTACTTC. Protein product: CASSFGGDKNIQYF.

The CDR3 loop is CASSDQAGGIYEQYF. The CDR3 DNA reads TGTGCCAGCAGTGACCAGGCGGGGGGGATATACGAGCAGTACTTC. The rearrangement joins TRBV6-6 to TRBJ2-7; 9 bases are a match to TRBD2. The CDR3 has 15 amino acids. With 5 bases clipped from V and 4 bases from J, the junction kept 9 bases outside the gene matches. CDR1 and CDR2 from the germline V gene are MNHNY and SVGAGI (reference sequence).

Here the CDR3 reads CAWSQGTDNSPLHF. The CDR3, as DNA: TGTGCCTGGAGTCAGGGAACGGATAATTCACCCCTCCACTTT. The rearrangement joins TRBV30 to TRBJ1-6, with a weak D call TRBD1 (5 bases). The CDR3 sequence is 14 residues long. V was shortened by 2 bases and J by 5 bases, with 10 bases between the two germline ends. The germline V gene has CDR1 GTSNPN and CDR2 SVGIG (reference sequence).

The V and J genes are TRBV4-1 and TRBJ1-4; D not resolved. The CDR3 sequence is 15 residues long. Germline CDR1 is MGHRA and CDR2 is YSYEKL. Trimming shortened V by 0 bases and J by 3 bases, and 8 bases separated the two germline ends. In DNA form, the CDR3 reads TGCGCCAGCAGCCAAGAGGGCAGAGCTAATGAAAAACTGTTTTTT. It encodes CASSQEGRANEKLFF.

This chain joins TRBV10-2 and TRBJ2-7; D perhaps matches TRBD1 (5 bases). Trimming cost V 2 bases and J 1 base, with 12 bases left between them. The length of the CDR3 is 15 residues. CDR1 WSHSY and CDR2 SAAADI come from the germline V gene. CDR3 DNA sequence: TGCGCCAGCAGTGAGGGGGCGATAGGATCCTACGAGCAGTACTTC. Translation: CASSEGAIGSYEQYF.

The CDR3 region is CASSGPSAFADTQYF. In nucleotides, the CDR3 is TGTGCCAGCAGTGGCCCGAGTGCGTTTGCTGATACGCAGTATTTT. This chain joins TRBV2 and TRBJ2-3; D call uncertain. CDR1 is SNHLY and CDR2 is FYNNEI in the germline V gene. Between the trimmed V and J ends, which lost 4 bases and 6 bases, there was a span of 17 bases. This CDR3 region has 15 residues. Looking up the rest from reference TRBV2 and TRBJ2-3 gives the full variable domain: EPEVTQTPSHQVTQMGQEVILRCVPISNHLYFYWYRQILGQKVEFLVSFYNNEISEKSEIFDDQFSVERPDGSNFTLKIRSTKLEDSAMYFCASSGPSAFADTQYFGPGTRLTVL.

The CDR3: CAIRGDSETEANYGYTF. In DNA form, the CDR3 reads TGTGCCATCAGAGGCGACTCGGAGACAGAAGCTAACTATGGCTACACCTTC. The rearrangement links TRBV10-3 to TRBJ1-2; a weak D match, TRBD1 (5 bases). Looked up from germline, CDR1 is ENHRY and CDR2 is SYGVKD. The CDR3 has 17 amino acids. Trimming took 6 bases from V and 0 from J, leaving 20 bases between them.

This chain uses TRBV18 with TRBJ1-6, with D possibly TRBD1 on 6 matching bases. The V and J ends lost 3 bases and 10 bases respectively, with 19 bases between them. This CDR3 spans 16 amino acids. Germline V gene data show CDR1 as KGHSH and CDR2 as LQKENI. CDR3 sequence reads: CASSPGGIMTGSPLHF. The CDR3 region has the DNA TGTGCCAGCTCACCCGGTGGGATAATGACAGGCTCACCCCTCCACTTT.

This clone was seen more than once but under ten times. J is TRBJ2-1 and V is TRBV24-1, with 9 positions matching TRBD1. There are 16 residues in the CDR3. V was clipped by 3 bases and J by 4 bases; unmatched bases: 6. Germline CDR1 reads KGHDR; CDR2 reads SFDVKD. CDR3 protein: CATSDGGTGRYNEQFF. The CDR3 DNA sequence: TGTGCCACCAGTGATGGAGGGACAGGGAGATACAATGAGCAGTTCTTC.

This rearrangement joins TRBV30 to TRBJ2-1; 9 bases align to TRBD1. There are 17 residues in the CDR3. Trimming cost V 2 bases and J 10 bases; bases outside gene matches: 18. Per the germline V gene, CDR1 is GTSNPN and CDR2 is SVGIG (reference sequence). The DNA for the CDR3 is TGTGCCTGGAGTCCACTCCCGGTGGGGACAGGGAGCGGGGAGCAGTTCTTC. Residues: CAWSPLPVGTGSGEQFF.

Remarks on this clone: This sample includes further DNA sequences coding for the same CDR3. The chain links TRBV7-9 to TRBJ2-3; D is uncertain. CDR1 SEHNR and CDR2 FQNEAQ come from the germline V gene (reference sequence). The CDR3 runs to 12 residues. V lost 5 bases to trimming and J lost 3 bases, with 6 bases between them. In nucleotides, the CDR3 is TGTGCCAGCAGCCCGCAGACAGATACGCAGTATTTT. Protein product: CASSPQTDTQYF.

The chain combines TRBV25-1 with TRBJ1-1, with 9 bases identical to TRBD1. V was pared by 0 bases and J by 0 bases, with 2 bases of the junction left unmatched. The V gene's germline CDR1 is MGHDK and CDR2 SYGVNS. This CDR3 comprises 16 residues. The CDR3: CASSEYGTGLNTEAFF. CDR3 in DNA: TGTGCCAGCAGTGAATATGGGACAGGGCTGAACACTGAAGCTTTCTTT.

The chain uses TRBV2 and TRBJ1-1; D is undetermined. Germline CDR1 is SNHLY and CDR2 is FYNNEI. Trimming removed 8 bases from V and 5 bases from J, with 15 bases in between. This CDR3 is 13 amino acids long. The CDR3 protein is CASVAEARTEAFF. The CDR3 nucleotides read TGTGCCAGCGTCGCAGAGGCGCGAACTGAAGCTTTCTTT.

This chain connects TRBV1 to TRBJ1-3; the table's D call TRBD1 went unverified against the DNA. TRBV1 corresponds to a pseudogene. The CDR3 covers 16 residues. CDR3 in DNA: TGCACCAGCGGGAGACAGGGACTTATCTCTGGAAACACCATATATTTT. Translated: CTSGRQGLISGNTIYF.

V is TRBV10-3 and J is TRBJ1-3, with D possibly being TRBD1 (5 bases). The ends were cut back, 4 bases at V and 5 bases at J, with 12 bases in the middle. Germline CDR1 reads ENHRY; CDR2 reads SYGVKD. The CDR3 loop spans 14 amino acids. The CDR3 DNA sequence: TGTGCCATCAGTGTGGCAGGGAAGCGAAACACCATATATTTT. Protein product: CAISVAGKRNTIYF.

The chain carries TRBV5-4 and TRBJ2-5; 8 bases are shared with TRBD2. Germline lookup yields CDR1 SGHNT and CDR2 YYREEE (reference sequence). CDR3 length equals 13 residues. With 3 bases clipped from V and 7 bases from J, the junction kept 5 bases outside the gene matches. The CDR3 bases are TGTGCCAGCAGCTCGCGGGGGGTGGTGACCCAGTACTTC. It is translated as CASSSRGVVTQYF. Looking up the rest from reference TRBV5-4 and TRBJ2-5 gives the full variable domain: ETGVTQSPTHLIKTRGQQVTLRCSSQSGHNTVSWYQQALGQGPQFIFQYYREEENGRGNFPPRFSGLQFPNYSSELNVNALELDDSALYLCASSSRGVVTQYFGPGTRLLVL.